The 31 T cell receptor beta chains listed next were all sequenced from one sample in a study of cytomegalovirus exposure and HLA in healthy donors. The study ran its PCR with 60 Vbeta and 13 Jbeta primers. Produced via immunoSEQ multiplex PCR; TCRdb's table is partial and in-frame only. This sample's table has roughly 72,000 clones. Material for sequencing was PBMCs. The origin of the receptors is a man aged 18-30 years in good health and CMV-seropositive.

V gene TRBV18 combines with J gene TRBJ1-2; D is possibly TRBD1 (6 bases). Germline V gene sequence: CDR1 KGHSH, CDR2 LQKENI. V lost 5 bases and J lost 6, with 13 bases in between. The CDR3 loop spans 13 amino acids. The CDR3 DNA follows: TGTGCCAGCTCAGCAGGCAGGGGCGATGGCTACACCTTC. Translating gives CASSAGRGDGYTF.

The gene calls are TRBV11-3 and TRBJ2-2; the D gene is possibly TRBD2 (5 bases). Per the germline V gene, CDR1 is SGHNT and CDR2 is YENEEA. The CDR3 covers 13 residues. The germline V and J ends were trimmed by 2 bases and 6 bases, with 7 bases remaining between them. In DNA form, the CDR3 reads TGTGCCAGCAGCTTAACCGGGGCCGGGGAGCTGTTTTTT. Its protein is CASSLTGAGELFF.

The chain links TRBV27 to TRBJ2-6, with D possibly TRBD2 on 7 matching bases. V lost 5 bases, J lost 1 base, and 12 bases lay in between. In germline, CDR1 is MNHEY, CDR2 SMNVEV (reference sequence). The CDR3 totals 16 residues. DNA for the CDR3: TGTGCCAGCAGTCCAAGCGGGACATCTGGGGCCAACGTCCTGACTTTC. It translates to CASSPSGTSGANVLTF. The variable domain in full, with the rest retrieved from reference TRBV27 and TRBJ2-6, is EAQVTQNPRYLITVTGKKLTVTCSQNMNHEYMSWYRQDPGLGLRQIYYSMNVEVTDKGDVPEGYKVSRKEKRNFPLILESPSPNQTSLYFCASSPSGTSGANVLTFGAGSRLTVL.

This rearrangement joins TRBV5-4 to TRBJ1-4; 11 positions agree with TRBD1. Trimming removed 4 bases from V and 7 bases from J; junction bases left unmatched: 6. The CDR3 has 15 amino acids. Germline V gives CDR1 SGHNT, CDR2 YYREEE (reference sequence). In nucleotides, the CDR3 is TGTGCCAGCAGCCCCGGGACAGGGGGGAGTGAAAAACTGTTTTTT. Translating it yields CASSPGTGGSEKLFF.

V usage is TRBV28 and J usage is TRBJ2-7; the match to TRBD2 covers 8 bases. The V gene end was trimmed by 8 bases and the J gene end by 2 bases; junction bases not matched to a gene: 8. This CDR3 region has 14 residues. The germline V gene has CDR1 MDHEN and CDR2 SYDVKM. CDR3 sequence: CASYPTSDAYEQYF. The CDR3 nucleotides are TGTGCCAGCTATCCGACTAGCGACGCCTACGAGCAGTACTTC.

This chain uses TRBV7-2 with TRBJ2-7; TRBD2 is a possible D gene (6 bases). This CDR3 has 15 residues. Germline-derived CDR1 and CDR2 are SGHTA and FQGNSA. The V end was cut by 0 bases, the J end by 7 bases, with 16 bases between. As DNA, the CDR3 is TGTGCCAGCAGCTTAGCGGGGCGGCGGGGCTGGGAGCAGTACTTC. Its protein product is CASSLAGRRGWEQYF.

This sequence joins TRBV19 and TRBJ1-3; possibly TRBD1 for D (6 bases). The CDR3 is made up of 15 amino acids. Looked up from germline, CDR1 is LNHDA and CDR2 is SQIVND (reference sequence). The V gene lost 6 bases and the J gene lost 2 bases, with 14 bases spanning the gap. The CDR3 here is CASSETGDTGNTIYF. As DNA, the CDR3 is TGTGCCAGTAGCGAGACCGGGGACACTGGAAACACCATATATTTT.

This chain connects TRBV19 to TRBJ2-5; TRBD2 matches at 9 bases. Germline V gene lookup returns CDR1 LNHDA and CDR2 SQIVND (reference sequence). V gave up 5 bases and J gave up 5 bases; unmatched junction bases: 9. This CDR3 spans 15 amino acids. CDR3 loop: CASSLVRGGQETQYF. Written as DNA, the CDR3 is TGTGCCAGTAGTTTGGTGCGGGGGGGCCAGGAGACCCAGTACTTC.

The chain combines TRBV6-4 with TRBJ1-1; 7 nucleotides align to TRBD1. CDR1 MRHNA and CDR2 SNTAGT come from the germline V gene. With V trimmed by 6 bases and J by 3 bases, 13 bases remained unmatched. CDR3 size: 16 residues. The CDR3: CASRKEPMGQHTEAFF. In nucleotides, the CDR3 is TGTGCCAGCAGGAAGGAGCCGATGGGACAGCACACTGAAGCTTTCTTT.

CDR3 region: CAWSVQSGDQPQHF. The CDR3 region has the DNA TGTGCCTGGAGTGTACAATCGGGGGATCAGCCCCAGCATTTT. J is TRBJ1-5 and V is TRBV30, with a weak D call TRBD1 (5 bases). Germline V CDR1 and CDR2: GTSNPN, SVGIG (reference sequence). The CDR3 is 14 amino acids. Trimming shortened V by 0 bases and J by 5 bases, and 11 bases separated the two germline ends.

The chain employs TRBV28 and TRBJ2-7; TRBD1 agrees at 7 bases. The CDR3 has 14 residues. J was trimmed by 1 base and V by 8 bases; bases with no gene match: 8. Germline V gene lookup returns CDR1 MDHEN and CDR2 SYDVKM. CDR3 sequence reads: CASSPTGQSYEQYF. CDR3 nucleotide sequence: TGTGCCAGCTCCCCTACGGGACAGTCCTACGAGCAGTACTTC.

The chain uses TRBV4-2 and TRBJ2-7, with TRBD2 as a possible D gene (6 bases). The CDR3 runs to 15 residues. In germline, CDR1 is LGHNA, CDR2 YNFKEQ. The V end was cut by 0 bases, the J end by 0 bases, with 9 bases between. CDR3 in amino acids: CASSQDSGSSYEQYF. CDR3 sequence (DNA): TGTGCCAGCAGCCAAGATTCCGGGAGCTCCTACGAGCAGTACTTC.

The chain links TRBV7-9 to TRBJ2-3; no firm D call. CDR3 length equals 13 residues. V lost 3 bases, J lost 3 bases, and 7 bases lay in between. Germline CDR1 and CDR2: SEHNR and FQNEAQ (reference sequence). CDR3 nucleotides: TGTGCCAGCAGCTTCGTGCGGACAGATACGCAGTATTTT. Residues: CASSFVRTDTQYF.

The J gene is TRBJ1-2, the V gene TRBV4-2, with 9 bases that match TRBD1. This CDR3 region has 16 residues. J was trimmed by 6 bases and V by 2 bases; bases with no gene match: 10. Per germline, CDR1 LGHNA and CDR2 YNFKEQ. The CDR3 region is CASSQNWGQGSHGYTF. In DNA, the CDR3 is TGTGCCAGCAGCCAAAATTGGGGACAGGGAAGCCATGGCTACACCTTC.

The V and J genes are TRBV11-3 and TRBJ2-7; 11 bases agree with TRBD2. The CDR3 is 15 amino acids. Germline lookup yields CDR1 SGHNT and CDR2 YENEEA. Trimming at V came to 6 bases and at J to 0 bases, leaving 4 bases not matched to a gene. CDR3 in amino acids: CASSPTSGDSYEQYF. The CDR3 nucleotides read TGTGCCAGCAGTCCGACTAGCGGGGACTCCTACGAGCAGTACTTC.

The V gene is TRBV4-2, the J gene TRBJ1-3; no reliable D call. V was cut by 3 bases and J by 3 bases, with 18 bases left in between. This CDR3 spans 17 amino acids. Germline V gene sequence: CDR1 LGHNA, CDR2 YNFKEQ. CDR3 loop: CASSHAPGVLGGNTIYF. CDR3 nucleotide sequence: TGTGCCAGCAGCCACGCCCCGGGAGTTCTGGGTGGAAACACCATATATTTT.

V usage is TRBV10-3 and J usage is TRBJ2-3; 9 nucleotides align to TRBD1. CDR3 length: 19 residues. Germline values: CDR1 ENHRY, CDR2 SYGVKD. V lost 3 bases, J lost 11 bases, and 24 bases stayed unmatched. The CDR3 spells CAISEKSPGQGWGGVWQYF. Here the CDR3 DNA reads TGTGCCATCAGTGAAAAGTCCCCGGGACAGGGCTGGGGAGGGGTTTGGCAGTATTTT.

The chain employs TRBV6-6 and TRBJ1-1; 7 nucleotides align to TRBD1. V lost 5 bases, J lost 4 bases, and 7 bases stayed unmatched. Germline-derived CDR1 and CDR2 are MNHNY and SVGAGI (reference sequence). CDR3 length: 14 residues. The DNA of the CDR3 is TGTGCCAGCAGTGAGATGACAGGGCCCACTGAAGCTTTCTTT. It is translated as CASSEMTGPTEAFF.

The chain recombines TRBV2 with TRBJ1-3; 7 bases are a match to TRBD1. V lost 5 bases and J lost 8; bases outside the gene matches: 9. Looked up from germline, CDR1 is SNHLY and CDR2 is FYNNEI. CDR3 length equals 14 residues. CDR3 protein: CASSFRQGAYTIYF. CDR3 in DNA: TGTGCCAGCAGTTTCCGACAGGGCGCGTACACCATATATTTT.

The V and J genes are TRBV7-9 and TRBJ1-1, with TRBD1 as a possible D gene (5 bases). CDR3 size: 16 residues. V dropped 2 bases and J dropped 1 base, with 14 bases sitting between them. Germline V lookup: CDR1 SEHNR, CDR2 FQNEAQ (reference sequence). The CDR3 DNA sequence: TGTGCCAGCAGCTTACCCGGAACAGGTCGGAACACTGAAGCTTTCTTT. Encoded protein: CASSLPGTGRNTEAFF.

The chain links TRBV4-1 to TRBJ1-1; no reliable D call. The germline CDR1 and CDR2 sequences are MGHRA and YSYEKL. Between the trimmed V and J ends, which lost 0 bases and 3 bases, there was a span of 14 bases. CDR3 length: 16 residues. The CDR3 region has the DNA TGCGCCAGCAGCCAAGATGTTCCGGCGAGGGACACTGAAGCTTTCTTT. Translating it yields CASSQDVPARDTEAFF.

The gene calls are TRBV19 and TRBJ1-2; TRBD1 aligns across 10 bases. Germline CDR1 and CDR2: LNHDA and SQIVND (reference sequence). The CDR3 runs 15 residues. With 7 bases clipped from V and 7 bases from J, the junction kept 12 bases outside the gene matches. CDR3 sequence (DNA): TGTGCCAGTAATCCACACCCGAGGGACAGGGGTGGCTACACCTTC. It yields the protein CASNPHPRDRGGYTF.

The chain uses TRBV30 and TRBJ2-5, with a weak D call TRBD2 (5 bases). The V end lost 2 bases, the J end lost 7 bases, and 20 bases lay between the germline ends. This CDR3 comprises 15 residues. Germline loops: CDR1 GTSNPN, CDR2 SVGIG (reference sequence). CDR3 sequence (DNA): TGTGCCTGGAGTCCCCTCCGCCCTGGGAGTGGGACCCAGTACTTC. Amino acid sequence: CAWSPLRPGSGTQYF.

The chain employs TRBV4-1 and TRBJ1-2; unclear D gene. Germline assignment: CDR1 MGHRA and CDR2 YSYEKL. CDR3 size: 14 residues. The ends were cut back, 0 bases at V and 1 base at J, with 6 bases in the middle. The CDR3 protein is CASSQESLNYGYTF. Here the CDR3 DNA reads TGCGCCAGCAGCCAAGAATCACTTAACTATGGCTACACCTTC.

Of note for this clone: This CDR3 is missing its conserved last phenylalanine or tryptophan, likely due to a read error. This chain connects TRBV6-1 to TRBJ1-6; a possible D gene is TRBD1 (6 bases). Germline CDR1 MNHNS, CDR2 SASEGT. The CDR3 extends over 15 amino acids. V lost 2 bases and J lost 6, with 11 bases in between. CDR3 nucleotide sequence: TGTGCCAGCAGTGAAACGCAGGGGAGTAATTCACCCCTCCACCTT. It translates to CASSETQGSNSPLHL.

The chain links TRBV6-6 to TRBJ1-2; 7 nucleotides agree with TRBD1. Germline CDR1 reads MNHNY; CDR2 reads SVGAGI (reference sequence). The CDR3 has 15 amino acids. The ends lost 5 bases at V and 8 bases at J; junction bases unmatched: 14. CDR3 sequence reads: CASSPIDREGGGYTF. The CDR3 bases are TGTGCCAGCAGTCCAATTGACAGGGAAGGCGGGGGCTACACCTTC.

The rearrangement joins TRBV14 to TRBJ1-2; TRBD1 aligns across 9 bases. Germline CDR1 and CDR2: SGHDN and FVKESK. There are 15 residues in the CDR3. With V trimmed by 4 bases and J by 4 bases, 7 bases remained unmatched. CDR3 loop: CASSLPTGGSYGYTF. The CDR3 DNA reads as TGTGCCAGCAGCCTACCGACAGGGGGAAGCTATGGCTACACCTTC.

This CDR3 is CASSPWDRRTTIYF. CDR3 nucleotides: TGTGCCAGCTCACCCTGGGACAGGCGTACCACCATATATTTT. The chain joins TRBV18 to TRBJ1-3, with 8 bases matching TRBD1. The CDR3 spans 14 residues. V was pared by 3 bases and J by 9 bases, with 7 bases of the junction left unmatched. Germline V gives CDR1 KGHSH, CDR2 LQKENI.

V and J are TRBV9 and TRBJ1-1; a weak D match, TRBD1 (6 bases). The CDR3 has 14 amino acids. The V gene lost 0 bases and the J gene lost 6 bases, with 12 bases spanning the gap. Germline-derived CDR1 and CDR2 are SGDLS and YYNGEE. CDR3 sequence: CASSVVGPGAEAFF. In DNA, the CDR3 is TGTGCCAGCAGCGTAGTAGGCCCAGGGGCTGAAGCTTTCTTT.

With respect to this clone: A read error may account for a junction end that differs from germline. The V call is TRBV13, the J call TRBJ2-5, with TRBD1 matching 7 bases. The CDR3 contains 15 residues. Germline V gives CDR1 PRHDT, CDR2 FYEKMQ (reference sequence). The CDR3 coding sequence is TGTGCCAGCAGCGTAGGGGGACAGTCCGGAGGTGTGCAGTACTTC. This translates into CASSVGGQSGGVQYF.

The chain employs TRBV5-1 and TRBJ1-1; a possible D gene is TRBD1 (5 bases). The length of the CDR3 is 15 residues. V was trimmed by 4 bases and J by 0 bases, leaving 13 bases between them. Germline V gene lookup returns CDR1 SGHRS and CDR2 YFSETQ. CDR3 in DNA: TGCGCCAGCAGCCTGGTGGGGGGAATGAACACTGAAGCTTTCTTT. Protein product: CASSLVGGMNTEAFF.